Below, 5 T cell receptor beta chains from the same sample are listed, as sequenced in a study of vaccination and CD4 T cells after COVID-19. Scientists ran DNA taken from cultured CD4+ T cells through the Oncomine TCR Beta short-read assay for sequencing. TCRdb analysed the PCR reads with MiXCR anew, one entry per CDR3 protein. This table holds some 8,600 distinct CDR3 sequences, around 70% found once. The treatment denotes: approximately nine-day PBMC culture with coronavirus spike peptide pools or control peptides (ViraFEST assay). Which antigens these TCRs recognize remains unknown. What was sequenced was CD4+ T cells from blood, cultured in vitro. These receptors were collected from a human donor who had recovered from COVID-19.

This rearrangement joins TRBV6-5 to TRBJ1-1; no definite D call. V was cut by 0 bases and J by 0 bases, with 2 bases left in between. The germline V gene encodes CDR1 MNHEY and CDR2 SVGAGI. The CDR3 is made up of 13 amino acids. This chain's CDR3 is CASSYSMNTEAFF. The CDR3 nucleotides read TGTGCCAGCAGTTACTCCATGAACACTGAAGCTTTCTTT.

The chain combines TRBV28 with TRBJ2-7; 8 bases fit TRBD1. The trim removed 6 bases at V and 5 bases at J, leaving 6 bases unmatched. The CDR3 loop spans 13 amino acids. The V gene's germline CDR1 is MDHEN and CDR2 SYDVKM. The CDR3 reads CASREQGADEQYF. CDR3 sequence (DNA): TGTGCCAGCAGGGAGCAGGGGGCTGACGAGCAGTACTTC. The variable domain in full, with the rest retrieved from reference TRBV28 and TRBJ2-7, is DVKVTQSSRYLVKRTGEKVFLECVQDMDHENMFWYRQDPGLGLRLIYFSYDVKMKEKGDIPEGYSVSREKKERFSLILESASTNQTSMYLCASREQGADEQYFGPGTRLTVT.

The rearrangement uses TRBV11-2 and TRBJ2-7; the match to TRBD2 covers 12 bases. This CDR3 has 15 residues. The V segment lost 3 bases and the J segment 2 bases; nucleotides outside the gene matches: 2. Germline V gene data show CDR1 as SGHAT and CDR2 as FQNNGV. CDR3 DNA sequence: TGTGCCAGCAGCTTTGGACTAGCGGGGACCTACGAGCAGTACTTC. It encodes CASSFGLAGTYEQYF.

This clonotype has only one observation. The gene calls are TRBV30 and TRBJ2-2; TRBD2 might be the D (5 bases). CDR1 and CDR2 (germline): GTSNPN, SVGIG (reference sequence). The CDR3 totals 14 residues. Trimming removed 3 bases from V and 0 bases from J, with 8 bases in between. For the CDR3, the DNA is TGTGCCTGGAGGCGGGTGGCGAACACCGGGGAGCTGTTTTTT. As protein: CAWRRVANTGELFF.

The rearrangement uses TRBV6-2 or TRBV6-3 and TRBJ1-2; no firm D call. Per the germline V gene, CDR1 is MNHEY and CDR2 is SVGEGT. V lost 6 bases to trimming and J lost 3 bases, with 8 bases between them. The CDR3 runs to 12 residues. The CDR3 region is CASSPEYYGYTF. Here the CDR3 DNA reads TGTGCCAGCAGCCCCGAATACTATGGCTACACCTTC.